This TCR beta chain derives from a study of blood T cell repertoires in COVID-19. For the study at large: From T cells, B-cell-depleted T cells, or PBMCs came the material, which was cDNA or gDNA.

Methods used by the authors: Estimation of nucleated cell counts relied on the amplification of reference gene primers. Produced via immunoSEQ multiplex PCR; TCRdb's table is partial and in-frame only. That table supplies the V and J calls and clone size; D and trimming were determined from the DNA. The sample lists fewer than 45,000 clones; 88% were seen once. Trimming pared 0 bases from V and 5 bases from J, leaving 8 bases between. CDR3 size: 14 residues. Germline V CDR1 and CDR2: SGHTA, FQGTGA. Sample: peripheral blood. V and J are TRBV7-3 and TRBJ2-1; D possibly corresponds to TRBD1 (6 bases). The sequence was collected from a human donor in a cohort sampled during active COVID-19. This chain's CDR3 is CASSLTTGNNEQFF. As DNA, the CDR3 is TGTGCCAGCAGCTTAACTACAGGGAACAATGAGCAGTTCTTC.